What follows describes a single T cell receptor beta chain. Its target is not known. CD45RO negativity and positive selection for CCR7 defined naive CD8 cells, a population that excluded terminally differentiated effector memory CD45RA+ cells. The data were obtained in a study of shared clonotypes between healthy human individuals. In the study overall: Those who served as donors were two women and a few men between the ages of 18 and 49.

The study, taken as a whole, reports: Non-shared clonotypes had lower generation probabilities than those shared by all four donors.

This CDR3 is 14 amino acids long. V was shortened by 3 bases and J by 0 bases, with 9 bases between the two germline ends. The germline gives CDR1 SGHAT, CDR2 FQNNGV. The material for each subset, its genomic DNA, was split evenly across several immunoSEQ plates. Clones were read by immunoSEQ multiplex PCR, and TCRdb kept only the in-frame ones, dropping some. Among 2 million to 2.5 million clones listed, just over 90% were seen once. The receptor's source is a man between 18 and 29 years old in good health. Some clones in this sample may be carry-over from other donors' samples. Sequenced material: naive CD8+ T cells from PBMCs. The chain combines TRBV11-2 with TRBJ2-7; D not resolved. CDR3 DNA sequence: TGTGCCAGCAGCTTTAGGTTGGCCTCCTACGAGCAGTACTTC. This sequence encodes CASSFRLASYEQYF.